Presented here are 9 T cell receptor beta chains from one specimen sequenced in a study of blood T cells in healthy people across ages. PCR was performed a second time for roughly 6 to 12 cycles using a sample-barcoded 5' primer and a J-beta primer mix. TCRdb reprocessed the 5' RACE reads with MiXCR, giving one entry per CDR3 protein. This table holds about 1.8 million distinct CDR3 sequences, 49% found once. The sample consisted of blood. Receptors originate from a woman between 35 and 50 years old in good health.

This chain connects TRBV6-5 to TRBJ2-5, with D unresolved. Trimming left V 5 bases short and J 5 bases short, with 15 bases between. The CDR3 sequence is 14 residues long. CDR1 MNHEY and CDR2 SVGAGI come from the germline V gene. The CDR3 DNA reads as TGTGCCAGCAGTATCGACACGGGTGGGGAGACCCAGTACTTC. Amino acids: CASSIDTGGETQYF.

The chain recombines TRBV3-1 with TRBJ2-1, with 7 positions matching TRBD2. The CDR3 is made up of 16 amino acids. Germline CDR1 and CDR2: LGHDT and YNNKEL (reference sequence). V dropped 1 base and J dropped 14; count of bases not matched to a gene: 17. CDR3 sequence: CASSQVVNVGLILEFF. In DNA form, the CDR3 reads TGTGCCAGCAGCCAAGTGGTTAACGTGGGACTAATATTGGAGTTCTTC.

The V call is TRBV20-1, the J call TRBJ2-3, with D possibly being TRBD2 (5 bases). V lost 4 bases, J lost 2 bases, and 22 bases lay in between. CDR3 length equals 17 residues. The V gene's germline CDR1 is DFQATT and CDR2 SNEGSKA (reference sequence). The CDR3 DNA sequence: TGCAGTGCTACAGCAAGTGGCGAGGGTTGGAACACAGATACGCAGTATTTT. This sequence encodes CSATASGEGWNTDTQYF.

The rearrangement uses TRBV10-2 and TRBJ2-5; perhaps TRBD1 as D (7 bases). Trimming stripped 4 bases from V and 4 bases from J, with 16 bases between. The CDR3 runs to 15 residues. The germline CDR1 and CDR2 sequences are WSHSY and SAAADI. CDR3 region: CASSGLAPGGETQYF. In DNA form, the CDR3 reads TGCGCCAGCAGTGGGCTAGCGCCAGGGGGAGAGACCCAGTACTTC.

This clonotype was counted a few times. This chain links TRBV6-2 or TRBV6-3 with TRBJ2-7; TRBD1 might be the D (6 bases). This CDR3 is built from 14 residues. The V end was cut by 7 bases, the J end by 5 bases, with 18 bases between. Germline loops: CDR1 MNHEY, CDR2 SVGEGT. CDR3 in DNA: TGTGCCAGCAATTGGGGGCATCTTTTCAACGAGCAGTACTTC. Translated: CASNWGHLFNEQYF.

Here the CDR3 DNA reads TGCAGCGTTGACCTGGGGGGGGGCCCCCTCCACTTT. Translation: CSVDLGGGPLHF. V is TRBV29-1 and J is TRBJ1-6; a weak D match, TRBD1 (6 bases). From germline, CDR1 is SQVTM and CDR2 ANQGSEA. The V end was cut by 3 bases, the J end by 13 bases, with 13 bases between. CDR3 length: 12 residues. Looking up the rest from reference TRBV29-1 and TRBJ1-6 gives the full variable domain: SAVISQKPSRDICQRGTSLTIQCQVDSQVTMMFWYRQQPGQSLTLIATANQGSEATYESGFVIDKFPISRPNLTFSTLTVSNMSPEDSSIYLCSVDLGGGPLHFGNGTRLTVT.

This clonotype was seen only once. V is TRBV7-9 and J is TRBJ2-1; 7 bases agree with TRBD1. The CDR3 loop spans 14 amino acids. Trimming took 7 bases from V and 5 from J; bases not matched to a gene: 8. CDR1 is SEHNR and CDR2 is FQNEAQ in the germline V gene (reference sequence). The chain's CDR3 is CASILRDRDNEQFF. The CDR3 DNA sequence: TGTGCCAGCATCCTCCGGGACAGAGACAATGAGCAGTTCTTC.

This rearrangement joins TRBV11-1 to TRBJ1-2; 9 nucleotides align to TRBD1. Trimming cost V 5 bases and J 7 bases; bases outside gene matches: 14. The CDR3 is 16 residues long. CDR1 is SGHAT and CDR2 is FQDESV in the germline V gene (reference sequence). CDR3 amino acids: CASSRTYPGQGGGYTF. For the CDR3, the DNA is TGTGCCAGCAGCCGGACCTACCCGGGACAGGGAGGTGGCTACACCTTC.

The chain employs TRBV6-2 or TRBV6-3 and TRBJ2-7, with D perhaps assigned TRBD1 or TRBD2 (5 bases each). The V gene's germline CDR1 is MNHEY and CDR2 SVGEGT. This CDR3 spans 14 amino acids. The V end was cut by 7 bases, the J end by 6 bases, with 19 bases between. The CDR3, as DNA: TGTGCCAGCAATCCGGGGCTACCCTCGGGCGAGCAGTACTTC. Translating it yields CASNPGLPSGEQYF.